A single sample is the source of the 30 T cell receptor beta chains below, sequenced in a study of blood T cells in healthy people across ages (dated by TCRdb to between 2015 and 2017). Libraries were built with 5' RACE. Sequenced on an Illumina HiSeq 2500. A second 7 to 11 cycle PCR used a sample-barcoded 5' primer and a J-beta primer mix. TCRdb trimmed the raw reads at Q25, called clones with MiXCR and kept productive beta chains. Identical CDR3 protein sequences are pooled into one entry, listed with their most common genes and DNA. This sample lists more than 650,000 distinct CDR3 sequences; more than 25% were detected once. The ten largest make up under 3% of the sample. Another study also made use of these data, one on T cells of mothers and their children.

Source material: blood. These receptor sequences come from a boy younger than 18 in good health.

The chain uses TRBV10-3 and TRBJ2-3; 13 nucleotides align to TRBD2. Germline-derived CDR1 and CDR2 are ENHRY and SYGVKD. This CDR3 spans 15 amino acids. Trimming at V came to 7 bases and at J to 4 bases, leaving 5 bases not matched to a gene. In DNA, the CDR3 is TGTGCCATCAAGACTAGCGGGGGGCTATCAGATACGCAGTATTTT. This codes for CAIKTSGGLSDTQYF.

The chain combines TRBV7-2 with TRBJ2-2; D remains unclear. CDR3 length equals 12 residues. The V gene lost 10 bases and the J gene lost 5 bases, with 11 bases spanning the gap. Germline V CDR1 and CDR2: SGHTA, FQGNSA. The CDR3 reads CAIGPRTGELFF. CDR3 in DNA: TGTGCCATCGGACCAAGGACCGGGGAGCTGTTTTTT.

The gene calls are TRBV6-2 or TRBV6-3 and TRBJ2-7; 7 bases match TRBD2. The CDR3 has 17 amino acids. V lost 6 bases to trimming and J lost 0 bases; unmatched junction nucleotides: 14. CDR1 and CDR2 from the germline V gene are MNHEY and SVGEGT. Here the CDR3 DNA reads TGTGCCAGCAGCCATGTTGGGCTAGCGGTAAGCTCCTACGAGCAGTACTTC. The encoded protein is CASSHVGLAVSSYEQYF.

A single count supports this clonotype. The chain employs TRBV7-9 and TRBJ2-5; the D gene is possibly TRBD1 (5 bases). The CDR3 runs 14 residues. V lost 2 bases and J 5 bases, leaving 12 bases between the germline ends. Per germline, CDR1 SEHNR and CDR2 FQNEAQ (reference sequence). The chain's CDR3 is CASSLPGLRETQYF. CDR3 in DNA: TGTGCCAGCAGCTTACCAGGGCTTCGGGAGACCCAGTACTTC.

The chain is built from TRBV6-1 and TRBJ2-1; 7 bases fit TRBD1. Germline lookup yields CDR1 MNHNS and CDR2 SASEGT. After removal of 3 bases from V and 4 bases from J, the junction contained 6 bases not matched to a gene. The CDR3 extends over 15 amino acids. The CDR3 here is CASSDLGTVYNEQFF. For the CDR3, the DNA is TGTGCCAGCAGTGATTTAGGGACAGTTTACAATGAGCAGTTCTTC.

This clonotype was counted a few times. This chain links TRBV20-1 with TRBJ2-1; D gene uncertain. CDR3 length: 12 residues. Germline-derived CDR1 and CDR2 are DFQATT and SNEGSKA (reference sequence). With 3 bases removed from V and 10 bases from J, the gap between germline ends came to 13 bases. The CDR3 DNA reads TGCAGTGCTAGTCCGCTGAGAAGGGAGCAGTTCTTC. It encodes CSASPLRREQFF.

The V gene is TRBV20-1, the J gene TRBJ2-5; D remains ambiguous. The germline gives CDR1 DFQATT, CDR2 SNEGSKA (reference sequence). V lost 3 bases, J lost 4 bases, and 12 bases lay in between. This CDR3 is 13 amino acids long. The CDR3 sequence: CSARGISLETQYF. The CDR3 DNA reads TGCAGTGCTAGGGGTATCTCTCTAGAGACCCAGTACTTC.

This clonotype was seen a few times. One end of the junction fails to match germline, which may point to a read error. V gene TRBV19 combines with J gene TRBJ1-2; possibly TRBD1 for D (5 bases). Per germline, CDR1 LNHDA and CDR2 SQIVND (reference sequence). This CDR3 has 13 amino acids. CDR3: CAGSPGLTYGYTF. As DNA, the CDR3 is TGTGCCGGTAGTCCGGGACTGACCTATGGCTACACCTTC. Variable domain in full (rest from reference TRBV19 and TRBJ1-2): DGGITQSPKYLFRKEGQNVTLSCEQNLNHDAMYWYRQDPGQGLRLIYYSQIVNDFQKGDIAEGYSVSREKKESFPLTVTSAQKNPTAFYLCAGSPGLTYGYTFGSGTRLTVV.

The rearrangement uses TRBV28 and TRBJ2-5; no clear D. The J call may not be correct, given that the DNA end is closer to TRBJ2-7. Germline V gene sequence: CDR1 MDHEN, CDR2 SYDVKM. The CDR3 runs 11 residues. The CDR3 coding sequence is TGTGCCAGCAGTGTCGCCTACGAGCAGTACTTC. It translates to CASSVAYEQYF.

The V and J genes are TRBV29-1 and TRBJ1-1; a weak D match, TRBD1 (6 bases). V lost 3 bases and J 3 bases, leaving 8 bases between the germline ends. The CDR3 length is 12 residues. Germline V lookup: CDR1 SQVTM, CDR2 ANQGSEA. CDR3 in DNA: TGCAGCGTTGACAGGGGTTACACTGAAGCTTTCTTT. The encoded protein is CSVDRGYTEAFF.

The chain has TRBV12-3 or TRBV12-4 and TRBJ1-2; D remains unclear. Trimming pared 2 bases from V and 6 bases from J, leaving 7 bases between. The CDR3 length is 12 residues. The CDR3 sequence: CASSLSENGYTF. CDR3 bases: TGTGCCAGCAGTTTAAGCGAGAATGGCTACACCTTC.

This clonotype came up a few times. CDR3 region: CASSLVRGLSNEKLFF. In nucleotides, the CDR3 is TGTGCCAGCAGCTTAGTTCGTGGACTGAGTAATGAAAAACTGTTTTTT. This chain joins TRBV7-9 and TRBJ1-4; D unresolved. V shed 1 base and J shed 4 bases, with 13 bases lying between them. The V gene's germline CDR1 is SEHNR and CDR2 FQNEAQ (reference sequence). CDR3 length equals 16 residues.

The chain recombines TRBV4-1 with TRBJ2-1; 13 positions agree with TRBD2. The CDR3 runs to 19 residues. V trimming: 4 bases; J trimming: 0 bases; junction bases outside the gene matches: 9. Germline values: CDR1 MGHRA, CDR2 YSYEKL. The CDR3 region has the DNA TGCGCCAGCAGCCCCGGGACTAGCGGGGCCAAAGGCTCCTACAATGAGCAGTTCTTC. This codes for CASSPGTSGAKGSYNEQFF.

The chain combines TRBV5-1 with TRBJ2-1; 8 bases line up with TRBD2. Losses at the gene ends were 0 bases for V and 7 bases for J; bases not matched to a gene: 12. Germline V gene lookup returns CDR1 SGHRS and CDR2 YFSETQ. CDR3 length: 17 residues. The CDR3 spells CASSLADAGGPRNEQFF. CDR3 sequence (DNA): TGCGCCAGCAGCTTGGCCGATGCGGGGGGCCCTAGGAATGAGCAGTTCTTC.

This clonotype was observed a handful of times. The chain employs TRBV7-9 and TRBJ1-4, with 7 bases identical to TRBD1. CDR3 length equals 15 residues. With 4 bases clipped from V and 8 bases from J, the junction kept 10 bases outside the gene matches. Germline lookup yields CDR1 SEHNR and CDR2 FQNEAQ (reference sequence). CDR3 nucleotide sequence: TGTGCCAGCAGCTCAGACAGGGAGGATGGAGAAAAACTGTTTTTT. Its protein product is CASSSDREDGEKLFF.

This clonotype was seen only a few times. The J gene is TRBJ2-7, the V gene TRBV28; D is ambiguous. The CDR3 is made up of 16 amino acids. V lost 1 base to trimming and J lost 0 bases, with 13 bases between them. Germline values: CDR1 MDHEN, CDR2 SYDVKM. This CDR3 reads CASSLLTATISYEQYF. CDR3 DNA sequence: TGTGCCAGCAGTTTATTAACAGCCACGATCTCCTACGAGCAGTACTTC.

This chain links TRBV4-1 with TRBJ2-7; D is possibly TRBD1 (5 bases). The length of the CDR3 is 15 residues. Germline V gene lookup returns CDR1 MGHRA and CDR2 YSYEKL. Trimming pared 0 bases from V and 0 bases from J, leaving 9 bases between. CDR3 sequence reads: CASSQDAGPSYEQYF. As DNA, the CDR3 is TGCGCCAGCAGCCAAGATGCAGGGCCCTCCTACGAGCAGTACTTC.

J is TRBJ2-5 and V is TRBV6-5; weak D call: TRBD2 (6 bases). This CDR3 has 15 amino acids. Per the germline V gene, CDR1 is MNHEY and CDR2 is SVGAGI. Trimming stripped 0 bases from V and 5 bases from J, with 13 bases between. The CDR3 spells CASSYSPGRKETQYF. For the CDR3, the DNA is TGTGCCAGCAGTTACTCCCCAGGGAGGAAGGAGACCCAGTACTTC.

The chain recombines TRBV28 with TRBJ2-5; D is possibly TRBD2 (6 bases). This CDR3 is built from 14 residues. Per the germline V gene, CDR1 is MDHEN and CDR2 is SYDVKM. V lost 4 bases to trimming and J lost 1 base, with 10 bases between them. The CDR3 sequence: CASSSPSVQETQYF. For the CDR3, the DNA is TGTGCCAGCAGTTCACCTAGCGTCCAAGAGACCCAGTACTTC.

This clonotype came up many times. This sequence joins TRBV29-1 and TRBJ2-5, with D possibly matching TRBD1 (6 bases). Germline V gene lookup returns CDR1 SQVTM and CDR2 ANQGSEA. The CDR3 runs 13 residues. Trimming stripped 4 bases from V and 3 bases from J, with 12 bases between. The CDR3 region has the DNA TGCAGCGTTGGGGGGCCTCCGGAAGAGACCCAGTACTTC. The encoded protein is CSVGGPPEETQYF.

The chain uses TRBV20-1 and TRBJ1-1; D not resolved. Looked up from germline, CDR1 is DFQATT and CDR2 is SNEGSKA (reference sequence). The germline V and J ends were trimmed by 0 bases and 4 bases, with 12 bases remaining between them. The CDR3 is made up of 14 amino acids. This chain's CDR3 is CSARDLLGRTEAFF. As DNA, the CDR3 is TGCAGTGCTAGAGATCTCCTCGGGCGCACTGAAGCTTTCTTT.

The V and J genes are TRBV19 and TRBJ1-4; D not resolved. CDR3 size: 16 residues. CDR1 LNHDA and CDR2 SQIVND come from the germline V gene (reference sequence). Trimming left V 5 bases short and J 0 bases short, with 13 bases between. This CDR3 is CASSPARTATNEKLFF. The CDR3 DNA follows: TGTGCCAGTAGTCCCGCCCGAACAGCAACTAATGAAAAACTGTTTTTT. Full variable domain (remainder filled in from reference TRBV19 and TRBJ1-4): DGGITQSPKYLFRKEGQNVTLSCEQNLNHDAMYWYRQDPGQGLRLIYYSQIVNDFQKGDIAEGYSVSREKKESFPLTVTSAQKNPTAFYLCASSPARTATNEKLFFGSGTQLSVL.

This clonotype appeared many times. One end of the junction does not line up with germline, which may come from a read error. The J gene is TRBJ2-5, the V gene TRBV5-1; unclear D gene. Germline lookup yields CDR1 SGHRS and CDR2 YFSETQ. CDR3 length equals 13 residues. The DNA for the CDR3 is TGTGCCAGCAGTTTAGCTAGAGAGGAGACCCAGTACTTC. Protein product: CASSLAREETQYF. Combining the CDR3 with reference TRBV5-1 and TRBJ2-5 gives the whole variable domain KAGVTQTPRYLIKTRGQQVTLSCSPISGHRSVSWYQQTPGQGLQFLFEYFSETQRNKGNFPGRFSGRQFSNSRSEMNVSTLELGDSALYLCASSLAREETQYFGPGTRLLVL.

This clonotype has more than one count but fewer than ten. The CDR3 sequence is CASINELGLAGPGELFF. The CDR3 DNA is TGTGCCAGCATCAACGAACTGGGACTAGCGGGGCCCGGGGAGCTGTTTTTT. The V and J genes are TRBV7-2 and TRBJ2-2; 13 nucleotides match TRBD2. Germline lookup yields CDR1 SGHTA and CDR2 FQGNSA. The V gene end was trimmed by 7 bases and the J gene end by 6 bases; junction bases not matched to a gene: 11. This CDR3 spans 17 amino acids.

This chain links TRBV6-1 with TRBJ2-5, with D perhaps matching TRBD1 (6 bases). The CDR3 is 14 amino acids. The germline CDR1 and CDR2 sequences are MNHNS and SASEGT. The V gene lost 6 bases and the J gene lost 5 bases, with 16 bases spanning the gap. The CDR3 is CASSQTGQPETQYF. The CDR3 nucleotides read TGTGCCAGCAGCCAAACAGGGCAACCGGAGACCCAGTACTTC.

The chain couples TRBV15 to TRBJ2-5; TRBD1 might be the D (5 bases). The CDR3 sequence is 13 residues long. V was trimmed by 4 bases and J by 4 bases, leaving 10 bases between them. Per germline, CDR1 LNHNV and CDR2 YYDKDF (reference sequence). CDR3 sequence reads: CATSMTVVETQYF. CDR3 DNA: TGTGCCACCAGCATGACAGTTGTAGAGACCCAGTACTTC.

This clonotype has just a few counts. This chain links TRBV5-1 with TRBJ1-3, with 8 bases aligning to TRBD1. Losses at the gene ends were 1 base for V and 0 bases for J; bases not matched to a gene: 6. CDR3 size: 17 residues. The germline CDR1 and CDR2 sequences are SGHRS and YFSETQ. The CDR3 sequence is CASSLTGQASSGNTIYF. The DNA for the CDR3 is TGCGCCAGCAGCTTGACGGGACAGGCTTCCTCTGGAAACACCATATATTTT.

The chain combines TRBV7-9 with TRBJ2-7; 8 nucleotides align to TRBD1. Germline V gene lookup returns CDR1 SEHNR and CDR2 FQNEAQ (reference sequence). The J segment lost 6 bases and the V segment lost 5 bases, leaving 9 bases of the junction unmatched. CDR3 length equals 14 residues. The CDR3 loop reads CASSPQGASGEQYF. CDR3 in DNA: TGTGCCAGCAGCCCCCAGGGGGCTTCAGGCGAGCAGTACTTC. Supplemented by reference TRBV7-9 and TRBJ2-7, the full variable domain reads DTGVSQNPRHKITKRGQNVTFRCDPISEHNRLYWYRQTLGQGPEFLTYFQNEAQLEKSRLLSDRFSAERPKGSFSTLEIQRTEQGDSAMYLCASSPQGASGEQYFGPGTRLTVT.

This clonotype was seen more than once but under ten times. The rearrangement links TRBV7-9 to TRBJ1-2, with D unresolved. V was shortened by 1 base and J by 0 bases, with 18 bases between the two germline ends. CDR3 length equals 18 residues. Germline CDR1 reads SEHNR; CDR2 reads FQNEAQ (reference sequence). The CDR3 region has the DNA TGTGCCAGCAGCTTAGAGGCCCCGGTACCGGAAGCTAACTATGGCTACACCTTC. This codes for CASSLEAPVPEANYGYTF.

The J gene is TRBJ2-5, the V gene TRBV29-1, with D perhaps TRBD1 or TRBD2 (5 bases each). The J call may be faulty, since TRBJ2-1 better matches the DNA end. The germline CDR1 and CDR2 sequences are SQVTM and ANQGSEA. The CDR3 spans 17 residues. The CDR3 sequence: CSVPGRALQRSYNEQFF. DNA for the CDR3: TGCAGCGTGCCGGGACGGGCCCTCCAGCGGTCCTACAATGAGCAGTTCTTC.